This passage covers 19 T cell receptor beta chains from one sample sequenced in a study of CD4 T cells in relation to SARS-CoV-2 and coronaviruses. This table comes from immunoSEQ multiplex PCR, and its TCRdb copy is limited to in-frame clones, with some not included. The data show 10,000 or so clones, over 80% seen once. Sequencing input: naive CD4+ T cells from PBMCs. Subset: naive CD4+ T cells isolated by negative enrichment. These receptors were obtained from an adult with COVID-19.

The V gene is TRBV7-2, the J gene TRBJ2-7; 13 nucleotides match TRBD2. The length of the CDR3 is 18 residues. CDR1 and CDR2 (germline): SGHTA, FQGNSA. J lost 7 bases, V lost 5 bases, and 17 bases had no gene match. CDR3 nucleotide sequence: TGTGCCAGCAGCCCCCCGGGCTCTGGGACTAGCGGGGTTGGGGAGCAGTACTTC. It is translated as CASSPPGSGTSGVGEQYF.

This rearrangement joins TRBV5-5 to TRBJ2-3, with a tentative D call TRBD2 (6 bases). The V gene lost 4 bases and the J gene lost 4 bases, with 16 bases spanning the gap. The CDR3 contains 15 residues. Germline CDR1 and CDR2: SGHKS and YYEKEE (reference sequence). Here the CDR3 reads CASSDRSGDADTQYF. CDR3 DNA sequence: TGTGCCAGCAGCGACCGCTCGGGGGATGCAGATACGCAGTATTTT.

V is TRBV4-2 and J is TRBJ2-4, with D possibly being TRBD2 (5 bases). V gave up 1 base and J gave up 7 bases, with 8 bases separating them. The CDR3 spans 13 residues. Germline V CDR1 and CDR2: LGHNA, YNFKEQ. The CDR3 region has the DNA TGTGCCAGCAGCCAAGGGCCTAGCAACATTCAGTACTTC. It translates to CASSQGPSNIQYF.

V gene TRBV30 combines with J gene TRBJ2-7, with 9 positions matching TRBD2. V dropped 2 bases and J dropped 6; count of bases not matched to a gene: 5. Germline-derived CDR1 and CDR2 are GTSNPN and SVGIG (reference sequence). This CDR3 region has 13 residues. CDR3 loop: CAWSLAGLVEQYF. Written as DNA, the CDR3 is TGTGCCTGGAGTCTAGCGGGGTTGGTCGAGCAGTACTTC.

This clone was seen only once. V gene TRBV7-9 combines with J gene TRBJ1-1, with TRBD1 as a possible D gene (5 bases). Germline V gives CDR1 SEHNR, CDR2 FQNEAQ (reference sequence). The length of the CDR3 is 19 residues. The germline V and J ends were trimmed by 3 bases and 0 bases, with 23 bases remaining between them. The CDR3 DNA reads TGTGCCAGCAGCTTCTCCCCGTCGGGCAGGGCCATCATGAACACTGAAGCTTTCTTT. Protein product: CASSFSPSGRAIMNTEAFF.

This chain joins TRBV11-3 and TRBJ1-3, with no clear D. Trimming cost V 5 bases and J 1 base, with 6 bases left between them. Germline V gene data show CDR1 as SGHNT and CDR2 as YENEEA. CDR3 length: 13 amino acids. Here the CDR3 reads CASSPRSGNTIYF. The CDR3 DNA is TGTGCCAGCAGCCCCCGTTCTGGAAACACCATATATTTT.

V gene TRBV11-2 combines with J gene TRBJ2-3, with no clear D. The CDR3 extends over 15 amino acids. Germline V gene sequence: CDR1 SGHAT, CDR2 FQNNGV. Trimming took off 2 bases at V and 4 bases at J, with 13 bases between the two ends. CDR3 bases: TGTGCCAGCAGCTTATCCCCTAGAAAACCAGATACGCAGTATTTT. Protein: CASSLSPRKPDTQYF.

This chain connects TRBV6-5 to TRBJ2-7; 8 bases fit TRBD2. Germline trimming cut 5 bases from V and 3 bases from J; bases unmatched to any gene: 9. CDR1 and CDR2 (germline): MNHEY, SVGAGI. The CDR3 has 15 residues. CDR3 nucleotides: TGTGCCAGCAGTCCCGCCGGGACTAGTGTCTACGAGCAGTACTTC. The encoded protein is CASSPAGTSVYEQYF.

The genes are TRBV11-2 and TRBJ2-7, with 7 bases that match TRBD1. V was clipped by 5 bases and J by 3 bases; unmatched bases: 7. Germline V gene data show CDR1 as SGHAT and CDR2 as FQNNGV. The CDR3 is 14 residues long. For the CDR3, the DNA is TGTGCCAGCAGCACCCCGGGACAGAGCTACGAGCAGTACTTC. It translates to CASSTPGQSYEQYF.

The chain employs TRBV29-1 and TRBJ1-1, with TRBD1 identical over 7 bases. The CDR3 has 16 residues. Germline V gene lookup returns CDR1 SQVTM and CDR2 ANQGSEA. V shed 3 bases, J shed 0 bases, and the junction held 10 bases outside the gene matches. For the CDR3, the DNA is TGCAGCGTTGAGACCCCTTTAACAGGGGTGAACACTGAAGCTTTCTTT. It is translated as CSVETPLTGVNTEAFF.

This clone turned up a few times. The chain couples TRBV5-1 to TRBJ1-1; D uncertain. Trimming removed 0 bases at V and 4 bases at J, with 13 bases between. CDR3 length: 15 residues. Germline V gene lookup returns CDR1 SGHRS and CDR2 YFSETQ. CDR3: CASSLGVGIVTEAFF. As DNA, the CDR3 is TGCGCCAGCAGCTTGGGGGTAGGGATCGTCACTGAAGCTTTCTTT.

The chain couples TRBV5-1 to TRBJ2-7; 12 positions agree with TRBD2. This CDR3 comprises 14 residues. Germline-derived CDR1 and CDR2 are SGHRS and YFSETQ. The ends lost 1 base at V and 8 bases at J; junction bases unmatched: 4. The CDR3, as DNA: TGCGCCAGCAGCTTGACTAGCGGGGGGAATAAGCAGTACTTC. Residues: CASSLTSGGNKQYF. Looking up the rest from reference TRBV5-1 and TRBJ2-7 gives the full variable domain: KAGVTQTPRYLIKTRGQQVTLSCSPISGHRSVSWYQQTPGQGLQFLFEYFSETQRNKGNFPGRFSGRQFSNSRSEMNVSTLELGDSALYLCASSLTSGGNKQYFGPGTRLTVT.

This chain uses TRBV7-8 with TRBJ2-5, with D maybe TRBD2 (5 bases). The CDR3 extends over 13 amino acids. V gave up 5 bases and J gave up 5 bases, with 12 bases separating them. The germline gives CDR1 SGHVS, CDR2 FQNEAQ. CDR3 in amino acids: CASSLPPGETQYF. DNA of the CDR3: TGTGCCAGCAGCCTCCCACCGGGGGAGACCCAGTACTTC.

This clone was observed a single time. The chain employs TRBV10-3 and TRBJ1-4, with D perhaps matching TRBD1 (5 bases). CDR3 length equals 15 residues. CDR1 and CDR2 (germline): ENHRY, SYGVKD. Trimming took off 5 bases at V and 5 bases at J, with 15 bases between the two ends. CDR3 DNA: TGTGCCATCAGTCAAACCGGGACGGGAAATGAAAAACTGTTTTTT. Protein sequence: CAISQTGTGNEKLFF.

V and J are TRBV27 and TRBJ2-7; tentatively, D is TRBD1 (5 bases). The CDR3 consists of 13 residues. V dropped 4 bases and J dropped 4 bases, with 11 bases sitting between them. Germline assignment: CDR1 MNHEY and CDR2 SMNVEV (reference sequence). The CDR3 sequence: CASSSFPGYEQYF. The CDR3 DNA reads as TGTGCCAGCAGTTCATTCCCAGGGTACGAGCAGTACTTC.

The rearrangement joins TRBV6-5 to TRBJ2-7; TRBD2 matches 11 bases. Germline V CDR1 and CDR2: MNHEY, SVGAGI. Trimming removed 4 bases from V and 7 bases from J; junction bases left unmatched: 9. The CDR3 has 15 amino acids. CDR3 bases: TGTGCCAGCAGTTTTCACATGACTAGCGGGATGGAGCAGTACTTC. Translated, it gives CASSFHMTSGMEQYF.

This sequence joins TRBV18 and TRBJ1-2; 8 bases match TRBD1. With V trimmed by 6 bases and J by 4 bases, 4 bases remained unmatched. This CDR3 has 13 residues. CDR1 is KGHSH and CDR2 is LQKENI in the germline V gene. The CDR3 nucleotides are TGTGCCAGCTCGCCAGGGACAGGCTATGGCTACACCTTC. This sequence encodes CASSPGTGYGYTF.

The rearrangement links TRBV14 to TRBJ2-3; D is perhaps TRBD2 (6 bases). The CDR3 contains 16 residues. Trimming removed 3 bases from V and 2 bases from J, with 15 bases in between. CDR1 and CDR2 (germline): SGHDN, FVKESK. CDR3 region: CASSQIGGGYTDTQYF. CDR3 nucleotides: TGTGCCAGCAGCCAGATCGGGGGTGGGTACACAGATACGCAGTATTTT.

The chain has TRBV9 and TRBJ2-3; 9 positions match TRBD2. The CDR3 spans 16 residues. Germline values: CDR1 SGDLS, CDR2 YYNGEE. The J segment lost 4 bases and the V segment lost 2 bases, leaving 8 bases of the junction unmatched. The CDR3 DNA reads as TGTGCCAGCAGCGTTGAGGGCGGGGGGGCCCCAGATACGCAGTATTTT. Its protein is CASSVEGGGAPDTQYF. Combining the CDR3 with reference TRBV9 and TRBJ2-3 gives the whole variable domain DSGVTQTPKHLITATGQRVTLRCSPRSGDLSVYWYQQSLDQGLQFLIQYYNGEERAKGNILERFSAQQFPDLHSELNLSSLELGDSALYFCASSVEGGGAPDTQYFGPGTRLTVL.